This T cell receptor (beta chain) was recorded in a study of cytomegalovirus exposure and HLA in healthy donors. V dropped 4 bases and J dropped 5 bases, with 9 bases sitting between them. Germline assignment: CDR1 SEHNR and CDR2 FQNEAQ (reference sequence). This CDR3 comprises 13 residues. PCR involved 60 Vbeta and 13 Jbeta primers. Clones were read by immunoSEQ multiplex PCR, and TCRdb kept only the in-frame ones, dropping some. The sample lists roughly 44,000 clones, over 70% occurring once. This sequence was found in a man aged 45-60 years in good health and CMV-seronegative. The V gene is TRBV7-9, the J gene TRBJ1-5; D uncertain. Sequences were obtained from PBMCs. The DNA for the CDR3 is TGTGCCAGCAGCTGGGGAGCTGATCAGCCCCAGCATTTT. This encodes CASSWGADQPQHF. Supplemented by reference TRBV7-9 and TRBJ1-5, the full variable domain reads DTGVSQNPRHKITKRGQNVTFRCDPISEHNRLYWYRQTLGQGPEFLTYFQNEAQLEKSRLLSDRFSAERPKGSFSTLEIQRTEQGDSAMYLCASSWGADQPQHFGDGTRLSIL.